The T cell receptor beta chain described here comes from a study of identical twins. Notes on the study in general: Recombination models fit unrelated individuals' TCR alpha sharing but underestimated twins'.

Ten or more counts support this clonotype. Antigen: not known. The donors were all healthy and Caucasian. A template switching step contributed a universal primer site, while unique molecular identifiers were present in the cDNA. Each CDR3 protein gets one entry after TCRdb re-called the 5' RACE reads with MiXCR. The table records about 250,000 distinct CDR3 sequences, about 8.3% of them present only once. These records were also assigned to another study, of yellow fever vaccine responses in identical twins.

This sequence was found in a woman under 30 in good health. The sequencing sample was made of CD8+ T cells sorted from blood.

CDR3 nucleotides: TGTGCCATCAGTGAGTCAGGTAGCAATCAGCCCCAGCATTTT. This translates into CAISESGSNQPQHF. The rearrangement joins TRBV10-3 to TRBJ1-5; D is uncertain. The ends were cut back, 0 bases at V and 0 bases at J, with 3 bases in the middle. CDR1 and CDR2 from the germline V gene are ENHRY and SYGVKD. The CDR3 totals 14 residues.